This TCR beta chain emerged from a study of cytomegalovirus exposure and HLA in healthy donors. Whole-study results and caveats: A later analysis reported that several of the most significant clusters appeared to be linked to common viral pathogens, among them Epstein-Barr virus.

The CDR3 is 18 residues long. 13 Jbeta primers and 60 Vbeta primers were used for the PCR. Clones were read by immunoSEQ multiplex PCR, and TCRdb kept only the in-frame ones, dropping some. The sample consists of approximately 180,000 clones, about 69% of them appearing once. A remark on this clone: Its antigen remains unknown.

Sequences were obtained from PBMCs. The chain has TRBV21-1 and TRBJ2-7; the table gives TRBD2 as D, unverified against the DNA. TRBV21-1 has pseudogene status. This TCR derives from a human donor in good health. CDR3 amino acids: CASSKEPAGGPHSREQYF. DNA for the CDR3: TGTGCCAGCAGCAAAGAACCAGCGGGGGGGCCTCACTCTAGGGAGCAGTACTTC.